A single TCR beta chain is shown here with its context. Its antigen is not identified. Time point noted: week 47, end of study. A single vaccine dose contained 300 ug of mutant IDH1 20-mer peptide, and topical imiquimod was used with it. All eight of the vaccinations patients received fell in weeks 1, 3, 5, 7, 11, 15, 19 and 23. Diagnosis in the donors showed new WHO grade 3 or 4 astrocytomas that were IDH1-mutant and ATRX-lost. Generated by immunoSEQ multiplex PCR, the TCRdb table keeps only in-frame clones and is missing some. The data show some 32,000 clones, roughly 90% seen once. The data were taken from a study of a mutant IDH1 vaccine in newly diagnosed glioma. As for the study in general: Vaccines began 4-6 weeks after radiotherapy alone, or with temozolomide cycles. Study outcomes and limitations: Any relationship between pseudoprogression and changes in top peripheral T cell clonotypes seemed absent.

Trimming removed 2 bases from V and 5 bases from J, with 8 bases in between. The germline V gene has CDR1 LGHNA and CDR2 YNFKEQ. This CDR3 comprises 13 residues. The material sequenced was PBMCs, taken from a glioma patient whose treatment included an IDH1 peptide vaccine. The V gene is TRBV4-2, the J gene TRBJ2-3; D unclear. This sequence was found in a man in his forties or fifties with glioma. The CDR3 sequence is CASSQPPGDTQYF. CDR3 sequence (DNA): TGTGCCAGCAGCCAACCCCCGGGAGATACGCAGTATTTT.